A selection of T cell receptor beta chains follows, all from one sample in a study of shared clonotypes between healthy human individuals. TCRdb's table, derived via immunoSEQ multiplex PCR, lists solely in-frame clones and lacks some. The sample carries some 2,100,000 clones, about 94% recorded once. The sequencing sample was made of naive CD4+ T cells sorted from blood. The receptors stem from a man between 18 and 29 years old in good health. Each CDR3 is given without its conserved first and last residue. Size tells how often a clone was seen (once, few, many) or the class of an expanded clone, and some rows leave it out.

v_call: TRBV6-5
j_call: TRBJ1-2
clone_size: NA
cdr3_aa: ASSYSSDLRTGGYT

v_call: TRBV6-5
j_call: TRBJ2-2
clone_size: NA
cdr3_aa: ASSRGLAVAGELF

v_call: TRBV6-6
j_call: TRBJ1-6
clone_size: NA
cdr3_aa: ASDLGNSKNSPLH

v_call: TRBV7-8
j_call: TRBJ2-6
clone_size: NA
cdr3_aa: ASRQGRVAGANVLT

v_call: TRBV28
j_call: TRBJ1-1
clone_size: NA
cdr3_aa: ASREQGPNTEAF

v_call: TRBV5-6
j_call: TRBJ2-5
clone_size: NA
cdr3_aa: ASSSTRAWEETQY

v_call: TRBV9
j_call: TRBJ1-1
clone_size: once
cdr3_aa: ASSVDPGMGDTEAF

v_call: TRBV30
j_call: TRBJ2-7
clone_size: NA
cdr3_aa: AWTPDRGLGEQY

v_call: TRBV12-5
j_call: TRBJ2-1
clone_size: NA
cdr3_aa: ASGPGTIPLDEQF

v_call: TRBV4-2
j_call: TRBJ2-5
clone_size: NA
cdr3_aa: ASSLGSGPQETQY

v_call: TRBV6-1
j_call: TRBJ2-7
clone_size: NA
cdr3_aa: ASIQGAPYEQY

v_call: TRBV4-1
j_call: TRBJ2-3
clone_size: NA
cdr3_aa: ASSQPDRGSTDTQY

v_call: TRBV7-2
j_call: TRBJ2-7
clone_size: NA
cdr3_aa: ASSLRGLQSSYEQY

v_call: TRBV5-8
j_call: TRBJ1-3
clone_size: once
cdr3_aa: ASSLLLVQGPGNTIY

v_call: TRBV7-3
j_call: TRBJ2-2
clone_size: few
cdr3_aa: ASSLGDSQGSGELF

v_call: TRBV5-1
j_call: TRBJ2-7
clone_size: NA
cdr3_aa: ATARTGGSVEQY

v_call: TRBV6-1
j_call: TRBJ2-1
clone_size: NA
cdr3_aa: ASRGTVSYNEQF

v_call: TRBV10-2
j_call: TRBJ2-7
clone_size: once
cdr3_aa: ASMGGVPGYEQY

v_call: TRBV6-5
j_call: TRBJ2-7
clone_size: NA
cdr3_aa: ASSRELPTYEQY

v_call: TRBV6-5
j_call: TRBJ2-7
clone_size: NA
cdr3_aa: ASSYSSGTGGGEQY

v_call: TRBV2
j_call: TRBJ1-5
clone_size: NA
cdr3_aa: ATFPDRAGNQPQH

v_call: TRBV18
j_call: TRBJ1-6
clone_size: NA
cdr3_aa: ASSPPGRGYNSPLH

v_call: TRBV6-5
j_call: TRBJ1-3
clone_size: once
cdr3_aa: ASRTETLSGNTIY

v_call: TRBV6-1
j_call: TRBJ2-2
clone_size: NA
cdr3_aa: ASSALGQGKGGELF

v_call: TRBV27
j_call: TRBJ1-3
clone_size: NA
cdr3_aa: ASSANRSPNLSGNTIY

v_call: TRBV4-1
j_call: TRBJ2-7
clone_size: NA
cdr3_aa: ASSQERPTYEQY

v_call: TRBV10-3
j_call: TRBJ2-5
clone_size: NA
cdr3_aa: ATRTSGGETQY

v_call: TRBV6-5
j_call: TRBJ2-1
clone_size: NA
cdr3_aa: ASSSSTSGGHNEQF

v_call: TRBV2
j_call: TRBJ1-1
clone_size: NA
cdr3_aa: ASSETSNLGRLNTEAF

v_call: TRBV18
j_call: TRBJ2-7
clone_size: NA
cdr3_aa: ASSPPGTGGREQY

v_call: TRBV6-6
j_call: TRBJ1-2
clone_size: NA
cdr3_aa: ATIQGNYGYT

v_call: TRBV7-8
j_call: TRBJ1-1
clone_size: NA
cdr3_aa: ASSLASDQRRSGTEAF

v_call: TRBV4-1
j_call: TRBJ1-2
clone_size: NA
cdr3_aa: ASSLTPPTGNANYGYT

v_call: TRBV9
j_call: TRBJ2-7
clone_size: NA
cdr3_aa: ASSPGTGVYEQY

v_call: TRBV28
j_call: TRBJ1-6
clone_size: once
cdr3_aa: ASSWGGISNNSPLH

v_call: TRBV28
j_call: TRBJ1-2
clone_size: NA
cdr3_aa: ASSNLGSGYT

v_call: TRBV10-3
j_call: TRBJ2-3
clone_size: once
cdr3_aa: AISPTGVGDTQY

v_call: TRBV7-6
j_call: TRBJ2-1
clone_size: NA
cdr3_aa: ASSRPWGSNNEQF

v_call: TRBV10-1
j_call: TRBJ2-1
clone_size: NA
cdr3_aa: ASSVGPRNEQF

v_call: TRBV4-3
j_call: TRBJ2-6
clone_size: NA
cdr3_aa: ASRGGQGASGANVLT

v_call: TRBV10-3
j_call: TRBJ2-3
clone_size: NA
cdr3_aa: AISLGTGERDTQY

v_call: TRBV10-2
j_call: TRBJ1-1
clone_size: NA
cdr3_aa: ASSLQGAGEAF

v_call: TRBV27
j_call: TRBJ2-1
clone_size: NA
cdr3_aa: ASSERGGRIEQF

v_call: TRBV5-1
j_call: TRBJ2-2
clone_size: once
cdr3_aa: ASSLVTGFAGELF

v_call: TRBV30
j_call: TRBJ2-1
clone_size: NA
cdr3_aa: AWSDGGQF

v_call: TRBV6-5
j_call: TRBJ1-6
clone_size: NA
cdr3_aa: ASNFLGGLTPLH

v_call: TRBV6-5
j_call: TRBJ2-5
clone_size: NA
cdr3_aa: ASSYVGWQETQY

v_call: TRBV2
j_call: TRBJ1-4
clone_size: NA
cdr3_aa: ASSSGGLGEKLF

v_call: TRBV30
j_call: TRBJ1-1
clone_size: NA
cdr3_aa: AWGVTGPAEAF

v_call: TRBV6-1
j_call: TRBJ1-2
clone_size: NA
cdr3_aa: ASTIANYGYT

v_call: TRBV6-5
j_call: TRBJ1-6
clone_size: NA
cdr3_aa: ASAGRENSPLH

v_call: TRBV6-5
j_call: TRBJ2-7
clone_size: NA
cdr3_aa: ASRRPGPPYEQY

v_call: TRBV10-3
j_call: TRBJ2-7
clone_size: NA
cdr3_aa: AISESGQGYEQY

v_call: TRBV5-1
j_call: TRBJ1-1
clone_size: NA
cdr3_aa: ASKETGGHTEAF

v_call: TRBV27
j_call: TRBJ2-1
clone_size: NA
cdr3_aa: ASSLQAISYNEQF

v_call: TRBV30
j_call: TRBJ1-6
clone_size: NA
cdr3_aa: AWAKSSYNSPLH